A selection of T cell receptor beta chains follows, all from one sample in a study of blood T cell repertoires in COVID-19. TCRdb's copy holds only in-frame clones and misses some; the assay was immunoSEQ multiplex PCR. The table lists over 200,000 clones, about 88% of them singletons. The sample taken for sequencing was peripheral blood. The receptors stem from a woman between 40 and 50 years old who had recovered from COVID-19. Both conserved end residues are part of each CDR3. A D gene is named only where the DNA matches it firmly. Clone size is shown for a subset of rows, as once, few, many or a class of expanded clone.

>NA|TRBV29-1|NA|TRBJ2-5
TGCAGCGTTGGGGCAGTCCAGTGGGAGGCTCAAGAGACCCAGTACTTC
CSVGAVQWEAQETQYF
>TRBD2|TRBV6-5|few|TRBJ2-7
TGTGCCAGCAGCCGGAAGCGGGAGTTTACGGAGCAGTACTTC
CASSRKREFTEQYF
>NA|TRBV6-5|once|TRBJ1-1
TGTGCCAGCAGTTACGGCCGGAGCACTGAAGCTTTCTTT
CASSYGRSTEAFF
>TRBD2|TRBV9|few|TRBJ2-2
TGTGCCAGCAGCGCAACGGGACTAGGGGCCGGGGAGCTGTTTTTT
CASSATGLGAGELFF
>TRBD1|TRBV12-3/TRBV12-4|NA|TRBJ1-1
TGTGCCACCACCACAGGGGTGAACACTGAAGCTTTCTTT
CATTTGVNTEAFF
>NA|TRBV30|few|TRBJ1-1
TGTGCCTGGATGAGGCAATTGGGCACTGAAGCTTTCTTT
CAWMRQLGTEAFF
>NA|TRBV30|NA|TRBJ1-2
TGTGCCTGGAAAAGCGGGCGGAGGCCTTGGGGCTACACCTTC
CAWKSGRRPWGYTF
>NA|TRBV4-2|NA|TRBJ1-2
TGTGCCAGCAGCCAAGATCTAACAGGCACAGCTAACTATGGCTACACCTTC
CASSQDLTGTANYGYTF
>TRBD2|TRBV27|NA|TRBJ2-1
TGTGCCAGCAGGGGGGGACTAGACCCCTACAATGAGCAGTTCTTC
CASRGGLDPYNEQFF
>TRBD1|TRBV7-2|once|TRBJ2-7
TGTGCCAGCACCTCACGCGGGACAGGGCAATACGAGCAGTACTTC
CASTSRGTGQYEQYF
>TRBD1|TRBV19|few|TRBJ1-2
TGTGCCAGTAGGGTACCGACAGGGACCTATGGCTACACCTTC
CASRVPTGTYGYTF
>NA|TRBV6-1|NA|TRBJ2-1
TGTGCCAGCAGTGAACCAGCCCGCGGGGATGAGCAGTTCTTC
CASSEPARGDEQFF
>TRBD2|TRBV5-1|NA|TRBJ2-1
TGCGCCAGCAGCTTAAGCGGGAGGTTCGACAATGAGCAGTTCTTC
CASSLSGRFDNEQFF
>NA|TRBV12-3/TRBV12-4|few|TRBJ1-1
TGTGCCAGCAGTTTAGTTGGGGGGACTGAAGCTTTCTTT
CASSLVGGTEAFF
>TRBD1|TRBV19|NA|TRBJ2-1
TGTGCCAGTAGTATCCAGGGGGCGGTAGGCCCCGGGGATGAGCAGTTCTTC
CASSIQGAVGPGDEQFF
>NA|TRBV29-1|once|TRBJ2-3
TGCAGCGTCACCCACAGGACCTCCACAGATACGCAGTATTTT
CSVTHRTSTDTQYF
>NA|TRBV9|NA|TRBJ2-3
TGTGCCAGCAGCCCCCGGCGCCTTGCGGGAACAGATACGCAGTATTTT
CASSPRRLAGTDTQYF
>NA|TRBV25-1|NA|TRBJ1-3
TGTGCCAGCAGTGAGCCCCGACAGCCTTGGGGAAACACCATATATTTT
CASSEPRQPWGNTIYF
>TRBD1|TRBV25-1|NA|TRBJ1-2
TGTGCCAGCAGTGGGGACAGGGTCTATGGCTACACCTTC
CASSGDRVYGYTF
>NA|TRBV27|few|TRBJ1-1
TGTGCCAGCAGTTTGGTGGCAGGGCCTGTAGCTTTCTTT
CASSLVAGPVAFF
>NA|TRBV7-9|NA|TRBJ1-2
TGTGCCAGCAGCTTAGCACGTGGGGGTAGCGGTGGCTACACCTTC
CASSLARGGSGGYTF
>TRBD1|TRBV30|once|TRBJ2-3
TGTGCCTGGAGTGGACAGGGGGGGGCGGATACGCAGTATTTT
CAWSGQGGADTQYF
>TRBD1|TRBV19|NA|TRBJ1-1
TGTGCCAGTAGTCTGGGACAGCGCCCTGGGGCTTTCTTT
CASSLGQRPGAFF
>NA|TRBV4-3|once|TRBJ1-6
TGCGCCAGCAACCCCACTCGGGGGTCACCCCTCCACTTT
CASNPTRGSPLHF
>TRBD2|TRBV10-3|NA|TRBJ2-2
TGTGCCATCAGTGACCCCGGGACTAGCGGCACCGGGGAGCTGTTTTTT
CAISDPGTSGTGELFF
>NA|TRBV5-4|NA|TRBJ2-4
TGTGCCAGCAGCTTGGCCCCAGGGACACTAGCCAAAAACATTCAGTACTTC
CASSLAPGTLAKNIQYF
>NA|TRBV18|NA|TRBJ2-5
TGTGCCAGCTCACAAGCAATCCAAGAGACCCAGTACTTC
CASSQAIQETQYF
>NA|TRBV28|once|TRBJ2-3
TGTGCCAGCAGTTTAGGGGCTTCCTGGCACACAGATACGCAGTATTTT
CASSLGASWHTDTQYF
>NA|TRBV6-5|NA|TRBJ1-1
TGTGCCAGCAGTTTATCAGGGGTCACTGAAGCTTTCTTT
CASSLSGVTEAFF
>NA|TRBV9|few|TRBJ2-2
TGTGCCAGCAGCGTGGGAGGCGGCACCGGGGAGCTGTTTTTT
CASSVGGGTGELFF
>NA|TRBV21-1|NA|TRBJ1-1
TGTGCCAGCAGCAAAGCGGCGTCCCGGGACAGGGGTTTGAGGGTCACTGAAGCTTTCTTT
CASSKAASRDRGLRVTEAFF
>TRBD2|TRBV6-5|NA|TRBJ2-7
TGTGCCACCACAGCGGGAGTGGGCGAGCAGTACTTC
CATTAGVGEQYF
>NA|TRBV11-2|NA|TRBJ2-5
TGTGCCAGCAGCTTAGTCGGGGAGACCCAGTACTTC
CASSLVGETQYF
>NA|TRBV28|NA|TRBJ1-2
TGTGCCAGCAGTTTATGGGCGACAGACTATGGCTACACCTTC
CASSLWATDYGYTF
>TRBD1|TRBV2|NA|TRBJ1-1
TGTGCCAGCAGGCCCCGGACAGGGGGGCGGACTGAAGCTTTCTTT
CASRPRTGGRTEAFF
>NA|TRBV7-6|NA|TRBJ1-4
TGTGCCAGCAGCCCCGCCGGGGGGGGAACTAATGAAAAACTGTTTTTT
CASSPAGGGTNEKLFF
>NA|TRBV4-3|NA|TRBJ2-5
TGCGCCAGCAGCCAAGACATTTCGGGACAACGAGAGACCCAGTACTTC
CASSQDISGQRETQYF
>NA|TRBV9|NA|TRBJ2-3
TGTGCCAGCAGCGTACTCGGGAGCCCCCTCACAGATACGCAGTATTTT
CASSVLGSPLTDTQYF
>TRBD2|TRBV7-2|NA|TRBJ2-1
TGTGCCAGCAGCTTGCTAGCGGGAGCCGGGGAGTTCTTC
CASSLLAGAGEFF
>NA|TRBV5-6|NA|TRBJ2-7
TGTGCCAGCAGCCTTCCCCGGGACACCCTGGGGGAGCAGTACTTC
CASSLPRDTLGEQYF
>NA|TRBV9|NA|TRBJ2-7
TGTGCCAGCAGTGAAGGACAAGCGGGCCCCTACGAGCAGTACTTC
CASSEGQAGPYEQYF
>NA|TRBV6-6|NA|TRBJ2-1
TGTGCCAGCAGTTATACGGGGGAGCCCTACAATGAGCAGTTCTTC
CASSYTGEPYNEQFF
>TRBD2|TRBV2|NA|TRBJ2-3
TGTGCCAGCAGAACTAGCGGGACGAGGGCAGATACGCAGTATTTT
CASRTSGTRADTQYF
>NA|TRBV10-3|NA|TRBJ1-5
TGTGCCATCAGGGCCGACAGGAGCAATCAGCCCCAGCATTTT
CAIRADRSNQPQHF
>NA|TRBV11-2|NA|TRBJ1-4
TGTGCCAGCAGCTTAGGGGGGGGTTGGGAAAAACTGTTTTTT
CASSLGGGWEKLFF
>TRBD2|TRBV18|NA|TRBJ2-1
TGTGCCAGCTCACCCAGGTTGCTAGCGGGAGGGCCACGGAGGTCCTACAATGAGCAGTTCTTC
CASSPRLLAGGPRRSYNEQFF
>NA|TRBV7-9|NA|TRBJ2-5
TGTGCCAGCAGCTTAGGTGAGGAGACCCAGTACTTC
CASSLGEETQYF
>NA|TRBV5-1|once|TRBJ2-2
TGCGCCAGCAGCGCAACAGGGAAAACCACCGGGGAGCTGTTTTTT
CASSATGKTTGELFF
>TRBD2|TRBV7-9|NA|TRBJ2-3
TGTGCCAGCTCGAGGGTCGCTAGCGGGAGCGGGGATACGCAGTATTTT
CASSRVASGSGDTQYF
>NA|TRBV5-1|NA|TRBJ2-3
TGCGCCAGCAGCTTGGCCCAGGGGTGGGATACGCAGTATTTT
CASSLAQGWDTQYF
>NA|TRBV29-1|NA|TRBJ1-2
TGCAGCGTTGGCAGGGATGGCTATGGCTACACCTTC
CSVGRDGYGYTF
>NA|TRBV30|NA|TRBJ1-1
TGTGCCTGGAGGTTGCCAGGGGCCGCTGAAGCTTTCTTT
CAWRLPGAAEAFF
>NA|TRBV7-2|NA|TRBJ2-2
TGTGCCAGCAGCCCCCCCGGGGGTCGGACCGGGGAGCTGTTTTTT
CASSPPGGRTGELFF